The 25 T cell receptor beta chains in this list originate from one sample, sequenced in a study of cytomegalovirus exposure and HLA in healthy donors. PCR involved 60 Vbeta and 13 Jbeta primers. Profiling relied on immunoSEQ multiplex PCR, and the TCRdb table lists in-frame clones only, not all of them. The clone table shows roughly 55,000 clones, with the ten largest holding around 10%. Sequencing used PBMCs. The receptor set was obtained from a man between 45 and 60 years old in good health and CMV-seropositive.

The genes are TRBV5-1 and TRBJ2-1; a possible D gene is TRBD2 (6 bases). From germline, CDR1 is SGHRS and CDR2 YFSETQ. There are 18 residues in the CDR3. The V end was cut by 1 base, the J end by 0 bases, with 17 bases between. This CDR3 reads CASSLLFIGLISYNEQFF. The CDR3 DNA reads as TGCGCCAGCAGCTTGCTCTTCATCGGACTAATCTCCTACAATGAGCAGTTCTTC. The variable domain in full, with the rest retrieved from reference TRBV5-1 and TRBJ2-1, is KAGVTQTPRYLIKTRGQQVTLSCSPISGHRSVSWYQQTPGQGLQFLFEYFSETQRNKGNFPGRFSGRQFSNSRSEMNVSTLELGDSALYLCASSLLFIGLISYNEQFFGPGTRLTVL.

V is TRBV9 and J is TRBJ1-6; D is uncertain. CDR1 and CDR2 (germline): SGDLS, YYNGEE. The CDR3 has 17 amino acids. Trimming removed 3 bases at V and 0 bases at J, with 13 bases between. CDR3 region: CASSATPISSYNSPLHF. DNA for the CDR3: TGTGCCAGCAGCGCGACACCTATAAGCTCCTATAATTCACCCCTCCACTTT.

The CDR3 here is CASSLDPPNREQYF. DNA of the CDR3: TGTGCCAGCAGCTTAGACCCCCCGAACAGAGAGCAGTACTTC. V and J are TRBV7-2 and TRBJ2-7; D unresolved. There are 14 residues in the CDR3. Trimming took 1 base from V and 7 from J, leaving 14 bases between them. The V gene's germline CDR1 is SGHTA and CDR2 FQGNSA.

The gene calls are TRBV4-2 and TRBJ1-5; possible D gene TRBD1, 5 bases. Germline V gene sequence: CDR1 LGHNA, CDR2 YNFKEQ. Trimming left V 6 bases short and J 6 bases short, with 15 bases between. The CDR3 runs to 14 residues. In nucleotides, the CDR3 is TGTGCCAGCAGTCCCAGGGTTCTAGGTCAGCCCCAGCATTTT. Translating it yields CASSPRVLGQPQHF.

The genes are TRBV6-1 and TRBJ1-2; possible D gene TRBD1, 5 bases. V lost 7 bases and J lost 3, with 12 bases in between. This CDR3 is built from 13 residues. CDR1 is MNHNS, CDR2 SASEGT, per germline. This CDR3 is CASMLGGDYGYTF. CDR3 in DNA: TGTGCCAGCATGTTGGGGGGAGACTATGGCTACACCTTC.

The rearrangement links TRBV4-3 to TRBJ2-3; 10 bases are a match to TRBD2. The CDR3 spans 17 residues. Trimming at V came to 1 base and at J to 2 bases, leaving 6 bases not matched to a gene. CDR1 is LGHNA, CDR2 YSLEER, per germline. The CDR3 DNA sequence: TGCGCCAGCAGCCAAGGTCTAGCGGGAGAACCCACAGATACGCAGTATTTT. Encoded protein: CASSQGLAGEPTDTQYF.

The chain's CDR3 is CASSQSYGQGAYSNQPQHF. CDR3 nucleotides: TGCGCCAGCAGCCAATCTTACGGACAGGGGGCTTATAGCAATCAGCCCCAGCATTTT. The rearrangement joins TRBV4-3 to TRBJ1-5, with 11 bases identical to TRBD1. The junction had 9 bases not matched to a gene; V was cut back by 2 bases and J by 0 bases. This CDR3 is 19 amino acids long. CDR1 is LGHNA, CDR2 YSLEER, per germline.

This chain uses TRBV4-3 with TRBJ1-1; D may be TRBD1 (5 bases). The CDR3 extends over 16 amino acids. Germline CDR1 LGHNA, CDR2 YSLEER. Trimming left V 3 bases short and J 2 bases short, with 16 bases between. The CDR3 DNA sequence: TGCGCCAGCAGCCAGGGGCTCGCTGAACGTAACACTGAAGCTTTCTTT. This sequence encodes CASSQGLAERNTEAFF.

The V call is TRBV30, the J call TRBJ1-1; D ambiguous. The CDR3 is 13 residues long. Germline V gives CDR1 GTSNPN, CDR2 SVGIG (reference sequence). Trimming took off 5 bases at V and 2 bases at J, with 12 bases between the two ends. CDR3 amino acids: CAWWREGNTEAFF. In nucleotides, the CDR3 is TGTGCCTGGTGGCGGGAGGGAAACACTGAAGCTTTCTTT. Supplemented by reference TRBV30 and TRBJ1-1, the full variable domain reads SQTIHQWPATLVQPVGSPLSLECTVEGTSNPNLYWYRQAAGRGLQLLFYSVGIGQISSEVPQNLSASRPQDRQFILSSKKLLLSDSGFYLCAWWREGNTEAFFGQGTRLTVV.

V gene TRBV28 combines with J gene TRBJ1-2; TRBD1 might be the D (5 bases). With 3 bases removed from V and 8 bases from J, the gap between germline ends came to 16 bases. The CDR3 is 14 residues long. CDR1 MDHEN and CDR2 SYDVKM come from the germline V gene. The CDR3, as DNA: TGTGCCAGCAGTTTCTCCCAGGGCCCTAGGGGCTACACCTTC. Amino acid sequence: CASSFSQGPRGYTF.

The chain recombines TRBV6-5 with TRBJ2-1; a possible D gene is TRBD2 (5 bases). The CDR3 sequence is 11 residues long. The germline V gene encodes CDR1 MNHEY and CDR2 SVGAGI. Trimming took 7 bases from V and 7 from J, leaving 8 bases between them. As DNA, the CDR3 is TGTGCCAGCATGCGAGGGAATGAGCAGTTCTTC. Translated: CASMRGNEQFF.

The rearrangement links TRBV18 to TRBJ2-3; 7 bases match TRBD1. Unmatched junction bases numbered 6, after V lost 3 bases and J lost 0 bases. The CDR3 is made up of 16 amino acids. Germline CDR1 is KGHSH and CDR2 is LQKENI. The DNA for the CDR3 is TGTGCCAGCTCACCCCTGAGGACAGGCAGCACAGATACGCAGTATTTT. It encodes CASSPLRTGSTDTQYF.

The genes are TRBV29-1 and TRBJ2-7; 10 nucleotides agree with TRBD1. V was clipped by 3 bases and J by 0 bases; unmatched bases: 2. This CDR3 has 14 residues. Germline CDR1 and CDR2: SQVTM and ANQGSEA. CDR3 sequence: CSVDGTGDSYEQYF. The DNA for the CDR3 is TGCAGCGTTGATGGGACAGGGGACTCCTACGAGCAGTACTTC.

CDR3 coding DNA: TGCGCCAGCAGCCAAGCCTGGACAGGGGGCAACAATGAGCAGTTCTTC. Its protein is CASSQAWTGGNNEQFF. V is TRBV4-3 and J is TRBJ2-1; the match to TRBD1 covers 11 bases. V lost 1 base and J lost 5; bases outside the gene matches: 4. Looked up from germline, CDR1 is LGHNA and CDR2 is YSLEER. This CDR3 has 16 residues.

In regard to this clone: One end of the junction does not line up with germline, which may come from a read error. The V call is TRBV9, the J call TRBJ2-1, with 7 bases matching TRBD2. Germline V gives CDR1 SGDLS, CDR2 YYNGEE. The CDR3 runs to 16 residues. CDR3 bases: TGTGCCAGCAGCCGTACAGCGGGAACCTCCGACAATGAGCAGTTCTTC. Translation gives CASSRTAGTSDNEQFF.

The chain joins TRBV20-1 to TRBJ2-1; D is unresolved. This CDR3 comprises 10 residues. Germline CDR1 and CDR2: DFQATT and SNEGSKA (reference sequence). Trimming stripped 5 bases from V and 8 bases from J, with 7 bases between. The CDR3 DNA reads as TGCAGTGCTGCACACCATGAGCAGTTCTTC. Encoded protein: CSAAHHEQFF.

V and J are TRBV6-1 and TRBJ2-4; 7 nucleotides line up with TRBD1. V was clipped by 7 bases and J by 3 bases; unmatched bases: 9. Germline loops: CDR1 MNHNS, CDR2 SASEGT. The CDR3 runs 15 residues. The CDR3 DNA follows: TGTGCCAGCACACTGGGCCAGGGGGACAAAAACATTCAGTACTTC. Amino acids: CASTLGQGDKNIQYF.

The rearrangement links TRBV7-2 to TRBJ2-7, with a possible D match to TRBD1 (6 bases). V gave up 4 bases and J gave up 6 bases, with 16 bases separating them. CDR3 length equals 14 residues. CDR1 is SGHTA, CDR2 FQGNSA, per germline. CDR3 in amino acids: CASSWGSGAVEQYF. DNA for the CDR3: TGTGCCAGCAGCTGGGGGTCAGGGGCGGTCGAGCAGTACTTC. Filled out from reference TRBV7-2 and TRBJ2-7, the complete variable domain reads GAGVSQSPSNKVTEKGKDVELRCDPISGHTALYWYRQSLGQGLEFLIYFQGNSAPDKSGLPSDRFSAERTGGSVSTLTIQRTQQEDSAVYLCASSWGSGAVEQYFGPGTRLTVT.

This sequence joins TRBV7-2 and TRBJ2-1, with 7 bases aligning to TRBD1. The CDR3 sequence is 16 residues long. Trimming took 2 bases from V and 1 from J; bases not matched to a gene: 5. The germline V gene has CDR1 SGHTA and CDR2 FQGNSA. The CDR3 DNA follows: TGTGCCAGCAGCTTAACCGGGACAGTTTCCTACAATGAGCAGTTCTTC. Its protein is CASSLTGTVSYNEQFF.

The rearrangement uses TRBV18 and TRBJ1-1, with a possible D match to TRBD1 (6 bases). V gave up 6 bases and J gave up 3 bases, with 20 bases separating them. The CDR3 has 16 residues. Germline CDR1 KGHSH, CDR2 LQKENI. CDR3 nucleotide sequence: TGTGCCAGCTCCTCCCTGGGGGGGGCGCTGGACACTGAAGCTTTCTTT. It encodes CASSSLGGALDTEAFF.

The chain employs TRBV7-2 and TRBJ1-1; 10 bases are shared with TRBD1. The CDR3 sequence is 16 residues long. The junction had 12 bases not matched to a gene; V was cut back by 1 base and J by 10 bases. In germline, CDR1 is SGHTA, CDR2 FQGNSA. CDR3 in amino acids: CASSLGEGAGQGRAFF. The CDR3 nucleotides read TGTGCCAGCAGCTTAGGCGAGGGTGCGGGACAGGGGAGAGCTTTCTTT.

V is TRBV28 and J is TRBJ2-2; TRBD2 might be the D (5 bases). The ends were cut back, 3 bases at V and 5 bases at J, with 19 bases in the middle. Germline CDR1 reads MDHEN; CDR2 reads SYDVKM. This CDR3 spans 17 amino acids. The CDR3 here is CASSLVTEVVRTGELFF. The CDR3 DNA sequence: TGTGCCAGCAGTTTGGTAACGGAGGTGGTTAGGACCGGGGAGCTGTTTTTT.

Points on this clone: It is likely a read error, because the conserved phenylalanine at the end of the CDR3 is missing. The DNA is left out, because the CDR3 cannot be placed on it with certainty; the CDR3 is given as TCRdb lists it. V is TRBV5-8 and J is TRBJ1-2. Counting both end residues, the CDR3 totals 15 amino acids. Looked up from germline, CDR1 is SGHTS and CDR2 is YDEGEE. The CDR3 reads CASSPFLLGPATISL.

The chain recombines TRBV10-3 with TRBJ2-1, with 10 bases fitting TRBD2. V gave up 2 bases and J gave up 5 bases; unmatched junction bases: 3. The CDR3 length is 15 residues. From germline, CDR1 is ENHRY and CDR2 SYGVKD. The CDR3 DNA is TGTGCCATCAGTGAGGGACTAGCGGACGACAATGAGCAGTTCTTC. This encodes CAISEGLADDNEQFF.

The chain joins TRBV6-6 to TRBJ2-3, with 8 bases aligning to TRBD2. The CDR3 contains 14 residues. The germline gives CDR1 MNHNY, CDR2 SVGAGI (reference sequence). V shed 11 bases, J shed 4 bases, and the junction held 11 bases outside the gene matches. The CDR3 loop is CAGGGAGGADTQYF. The CDR3, as DNA: TGTGCCGGAGGTGGGGCGGGGGGCGCAGATACGCAGTATTTT.